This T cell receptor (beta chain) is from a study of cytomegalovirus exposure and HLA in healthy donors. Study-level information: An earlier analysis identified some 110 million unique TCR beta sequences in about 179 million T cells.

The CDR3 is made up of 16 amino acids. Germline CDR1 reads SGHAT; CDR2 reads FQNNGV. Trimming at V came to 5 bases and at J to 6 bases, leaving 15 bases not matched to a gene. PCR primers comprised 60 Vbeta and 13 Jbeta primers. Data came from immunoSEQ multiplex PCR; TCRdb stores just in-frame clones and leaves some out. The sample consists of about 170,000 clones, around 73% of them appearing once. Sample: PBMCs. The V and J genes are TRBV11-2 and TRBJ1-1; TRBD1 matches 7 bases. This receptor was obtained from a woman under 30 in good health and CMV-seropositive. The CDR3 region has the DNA TGTGCCAGCAGCAGATCCACAGGGGCGAGGGGTGCTGAAGCTTTCTTT. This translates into CASSRSTGARGAEAFF.